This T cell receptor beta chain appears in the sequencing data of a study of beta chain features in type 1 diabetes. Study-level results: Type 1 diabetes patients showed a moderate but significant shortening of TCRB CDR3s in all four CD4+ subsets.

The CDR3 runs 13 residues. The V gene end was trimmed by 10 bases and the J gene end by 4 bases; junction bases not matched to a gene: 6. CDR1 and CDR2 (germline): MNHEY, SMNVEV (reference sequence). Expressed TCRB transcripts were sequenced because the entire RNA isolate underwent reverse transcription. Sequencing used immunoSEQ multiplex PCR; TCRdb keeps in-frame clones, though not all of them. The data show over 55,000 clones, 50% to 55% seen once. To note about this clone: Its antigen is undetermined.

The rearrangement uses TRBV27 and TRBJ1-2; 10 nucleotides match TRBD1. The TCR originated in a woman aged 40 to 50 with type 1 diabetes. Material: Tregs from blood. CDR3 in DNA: TGTGCCACCAGGGACAGGGGAAGCTATGGCTACACCTTC. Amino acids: CATRDRGSYGYTF.